A selection of T cell receptor beta chains follows, all from one sample in a study of cytomegalovirus exposure and HLA in healthy donors. Sequencing used immunoSEQ multiplex PCR; TCRdb keeps in-frame clones, though not all of them. The table for this sample gives under 70,000 clones. What was sequenced was PBMCs. The receptors were sampled from a woman younger than 35 in good health and CMV-seronegative. Each CDR3 is given with its conserved first and last residue. The order of the fields is J gene, V gene, D gene, CDR3 DNA, CDR3 protein. A D gene is named only where the DNA matches it firmly.

J: TRBJ2-1
V: TRBV5-6
D: -
DNA: TGTGCCAGCAGCTTGGGGCACTCCTACAATGAGCAGTTCTTC
CDR3: CASSLGHSYNEQFF

J: TRBJ1-1
V: TRBV7-3
D: -
DNA: TGTGCCAGCAGCTCATTAGGGGTTAACACTGAAGCTTTCTTT
CDR3: CASSSLGVNTEAFF

J: TRBJ1-2
V: TRBV30
D: -
DNA: TGTGCCTGGAGTGTACCCCACTGGGGCGGCTACACCTTC
CDR3: CAWSVPHWGGYTF

J: TRBJ2-4
V: TRBV20-1
D: TRBD1
DNA: TGCAGTGCTTACAGGGGAAACATTCAGTACTTC
CDR3: CSAYRGNIQYF

J: TRBJ1-3
V: TRBV7-9
D: -
DNA: TGTGCCAGCACCCACACCTCGTCTGGAAACACCATATATTTT
CDR3: CASTHTSSGNTIYF

J: TRBJ2-1
V: TRBV11-1
D: TRBD2
DNA: TGTGCCAGCAGGACTAGCGGGGAGACCGACAATGAGCAGTTCTTC
CDR3: CASRTSGETDNEQFF

J: TRBJ1-2
V: TRBV6-5
D: TRBD1
DNA: TGTGCCAGCAGAGTGGACAGGGACCATGGCTACACCTTC
CDR3: CASRVDRDHGYTF

J: TRBJ1-5
V: TRBV19
D: TRBD1
DNA: TGTGCCAGTAGTTTAGACAGGGATCAGCCCCAGCATTTT
CDR3: CASSLDRDQPQHF

J: TRBJ2-3
V: TRBV25-1
D: -
DNA: TGTGCCAGCAGTGACAGGATAAACACAGATACGCAGTATTTT
CDR3: CASSDRINTDTQYF

J: TRBJ2-7
V: TRBV7-9
D: TRBD1
DNA: TGTGCCAGCAGCCTAAGACAGGGGGAGGACGAGCAGTACTTC
CDR3: CASSLRQGEDEQYF

J: TRBJ1-4
V: TRBV9
D: -
DNA: TGTGCCAGCAGCGTGGGGGCCGAGGGCCCGGGGGAAAAACTGTTTTTT
CDR3: CASSVGAEGPGEKLFF

J: TRBJ1-2
V: TRBV5-1
D: TRBD1
DNA: TGCGCCAGCAGCTTGGGGGGGGGACAGGGCTGGAACTATGGCTACACCTTC
CDR3: CASSLGGGQGWNYGYTF

J: TRBJ2-2
V: TRBV7-9
D: -
DNA: TGTGCCAGCAGCTTAGGACAGCACACCGGGGAGCTGTTTTTT
CDR3: CASSLGQHTGELFF

J: TRBJ1-1
V: TRBV5-1
D: -
DNA: TGCGCCAGCAGCATACGACCCGGTGGAGAAACTGAAGCTTTCTTT
CDR3: CASSIRPGGETEAFF